The 23 T cell receptor beta chains below were found in one sample sequenced in a study of long-term antiretroviral therapy in people with HIV. Sequencing relied on immunoSEQ assay v3.0, run at survey level. Libraries were prepared by immunoSEQ multiplex PCR; TCRdb keeps only in-frame clonotypes and omits some of them. The sample consists of 39,000 or so clones, almost 85% of them appearing once. The starting material was unsorted PBMCs, obtained 0.6 years after starting antiretroviral therapy. The receptors were gathered from a man aged 18 to 30 with HIV.

This rearrangement joins TRBV4-3 to TRBJ2-1; TRBD2 agrees at 8 bases. With V trimmed by 4 bases and J by 0 bases, 11 bases remained unmatched. The V gene's germline CDR1 is LGHNA and CDR2 YSLEER. This CDR3 region has 18 residues. CDR3 loop: CASSLDEERESSYNEQFF. CDR3 DNA sequence: TGCGCCAGCAGCCTCGATGAAGAGCGGGAGAGCTCCTACAATGAGCAGTTCTTC.

The chain joins TRBV7-2 to TRBJ2-6; 9 bases map to TRBD1. Germline CDR1 is SGHTA and CDR2 is FQGNSA. The CDR3 totals 19 residues. J gave up 0 bases and V 2 bases, and 8 bases lay outside the gene matches. As DNA, the CDR3 is TGTGCCAGCAGCTTAACTGGACAGGGGAGTCGCTCTGGGGCCAACGTCCTGACTTTC. Its translation is CASSLTGQGSRSGANVLTF.

The rearrangement links TRBV29-1 to TRBJ2-1; 11 nucleotides agree with TRBD2. This CDR3 is 21 amino acids long. The germline V gene encodes CDR1 SQVTM and CDR2 ANQGSEA. J gave up 2 bases and V 2 bases, and 20 bases lay outside the gene matches. CDR3 DNA sequence: TGCAGCGTTGAAAGGTCTAGCGGGAGGTTGGGAGTTTCGAAGCCCTACAATGAGCAGTTCTTC. It is translated as CSVERSSGRLGVSKPYNEQFF.

The chain recombines TRBV27 with TRBJ2-7; TRBD1 matches at 9 bases. Trimming cost V 4 bases and J 3 bases; bases outside gene matches: 7. The V gene's germline CDR1 is MNHEY and CDR2 SMNVEV (reference sequence). The CDR3 is 15 residues long. Here the CDR3 reads CASSSYLTGGYEQYF. DNA of the CDR3: TGTGCCAGCAGTTCATACTTGACAGGGGGCTACGAGCAGTACTTC.

The J gene is TRBJ2-1, the V gene TRBV4-1, with D possibly matching TRBD2 (5 bases). Germline V gene data show CDR1 as MGHRA and CDR2 as YSYEKL. The V end lost 0 bases, the J end lost 7 bases, and 7 bases lay between the germline ends. The length of the CDR3 is 13 residues. The CDR3 DNA is TGCGCCAGCAGCCAAGAATCGGGGAATGAGCAGTTCTTC. The encoded protein is CASSQESGNEQFF.

The chain joins TRBV7-9 to TRBJ2-1; D gene unclear. V was shortened by 3 bases and J by 9 bases, with 6 bases between the two germline ends. Germline loops: CDR1 SEHNR, CDR2 FQNEAQ (reference sequence). This CDR3 contains 11 residues. The CDR3 spells CASSLEGEQFF. The DNA for the CDR3 is TGTGCCAGCAGCTTGGAAGGTGAGCAGTTCTTC.

CDR3 amino acids: CASSQGTYSNQPQHF. CDR3 bases: TGCGCCAGCAGCCAAGGGACCTATAGCAATCAGCCCCAGCATTTT. This rearrangement joins TRBV4-3 to TRBJ1-5; D not resolved. V lost 1 base, J lost 0 bases, and 7 bases lay in between. This CDR3 spans 15 amino acids. CDR1 LGHNA and CDR2 YSLEER come from the germline V gene.

The chain carries TRBV6-6 and TRBJ2-7, with D possibly TRBD1 on 6 matching bases. Per germline, CDR1 MNHNY and CDR2 SVGAGI (reference sequence). The CDR3 has 15 amino acids. V shed 5 bases and J shed 4 bases, with 18 bases lying between them. The CDR3 region has the DNA TGTGCCAGCAGTCTCTCGCGCCAGGGGAAGTACGAGCAGTACTTC. Encoded protein: CASSLSRQGKYEQYF.

This chain uses TRBV7-3 with TRBJ2-1; maybe TRBD2 (6 bases). Trimming left V 5 bases short and J 7 bases short, with 18 bases between. This CDR3 comprises 15 residues. Germline V gene lookup returns CDR1 SGHTA and CDR2 FQGTGA. CDR3 sequence reads: CASSPHPGLTNEQFF. For the CDR3, the DNA is TGTGCCAGCAGCCCACACCCGGGACTTACTAATGAGCAGTTCTTC. Supplemented by reference TRBV7-3 and TRBJ2-1, the full variable domain reads GAGVSQTPSNKVTEKGKYVELRCDPISGHTALYWYRQSLGQGPEFLIYFQGTGAADDSGLPNDRFFAVRPEGSVSTLKIQRTERGDSAVYLCASSPHPGLTNEQFFGPGTRLTVL.

This chain links TRBV6-5 with TRBJ2-7; D is possibly TRBD2 (5 bases). CDR1 and CDR2 (germline): MNHEY, SVGAGI. The CDR3 is 14 residues long. Trimming removed 0 bases from V and 4 bases from J, with 10 bases in between. Written as DNA, the CDR3 is TGTGCCAGCAGTTACTCGGTTACGGGATACGAGCAGTACTTC. This translates into CASSYSVTGYEQYF.

The chain links TRBV29-1 to TRBJ1-1, with TRBD1 matching 7 bases. Trimming took 6 bases from V and 4 from J; bases not matched to a gene: 8. This CDR3 comprises 13 residues. Germline-derived CDR1 and CDR2 are SQVTM and ANQGSEA. In nucleotides, the CDR3 is TGCAGCGTGAAACAGGGGTTTGGCACTGAAGCTTTCTTT. Its protein is CSVKQGFGTEAFF. Based on the CDR3 plus reference TRBV29-1 and TRBJ1-1, the full variable domain is SAVISQKPSRDICQRGTSLTIQCQVDSQVTMMFWYRQQPGQSLTLIATANQGSEATYESGFVIDKFPISRPNLTFSTLTVSNMSPEDSSIYLCSVKQGFGTEAFFGQGTRLTVV.

J is TRBJ2-1 and V is TRBV5-1; a weak D match, TRBD2 (5 bases). The CDR3 has 15 residues. Germline CDR1 is SGHRS and CDR2 is YFSETQ. The V end lost 4 bases, the J end lost 2 bases, and 13 bases lay between the germline ends. This CDR3 is CASSLDGNPYNEQFF. In DNA form, the CDR3 reads TGCGCCAGCAGCCTCGACGGGAATCCCTACAATGAGCAGTTCTTC.

This clone was counted between two and nine times. The chain has TRBV9 and TRBJ1-4; 9 bases map to TRBD1. There are 14 residues in the CDR3. Germline V gene lookup returns CDR1 SGDLS and CDR2 YYNGEE. V lost 2 bases and J lost 7; bases outside the gene matches: 3. CDR3 sequence reads: CASSVGTGREKLFF. The CDR3 nucleotides read TGTGCCAGCAGCGTCGGGACAGGGCGTGAAAAACTGTTTTTT.

Concerning this clone itself: Other DNA sequences of this sample code for an identical CDR3. The V and J genes are TRBV28 and TRBJ2-7, with D hard to call. The CDR3 sequence is 13 residues long. V gave up 5 bases and J gave up 1 base, with 9 bases separating them. CDR1 and CDR2 (germline): MDHEN, SYDVKM. CDR3 amino acids: CASSIGQSYEQYF. The CDR3 region has the DNA TGTGCCAGCAGTATAGGCCAATCCTACGAGCAGTACTTC.

The table lists this clone with a few counts. The chain is built from TRBV5-4 and TRBJ1-2; 7 bases are shared with TRBD1. The CDR3 sequence is 13 residues long. Germline values: CDR1 SGHNT, CDR2 YYREEE (reference sequence). With 4 bases clipped from V and 7 bases from J, the junction kept 7 bases outside the gene matches. This CDR3 is CASSPGQDGGYTF. The CDR3 DNA reads as TGTGCCAGCAGCCCTGGACAGGATGGTGGCTACACCTTC.

This chain joins TRBV5-1 and TRBJ2-7, with 9 bases aligning to TRBD1. Germline-derived CDR1 and CDR2 are SGHRS and YFSETQ. V was clipped by 0 bases and J by 3 bases; unmatched bases: 4. The length of the CDR3 is 15 residues. The CDR3 loop reads CASSLATGGNYEQYF. CDR3 in DNA: TGCGCCAGCAGCTTGGCGACAGGGGGTAACTACGAGCAGTACTTC.

The chain uses TRBV9 and TRBJ2-2; a possible D gene is TRBD2 (5 bases). The germline gives CDR1 SGDLS, CDR2 YYNGEE. There are 16 residues in the CDR3. Trimming shortened V by 4 bases and J by 4 bases, and 17 bases separated the two germline ends. CDR3 nucleotides: TGTGCCAGCAGCCCTAGCCCGAAAATAATCACCGGGGAGCTGTTTTTT. This encodes CASSPSPKIITGELFF.

This chain joins TRBV18 and TRBJ2-7; either TRBD1 or TRBD2 may fit D (5 bases each). Looked up from germline, CDR1 is KGHSH and CDR2 is LQKENI. The CDR3 consists of 14 residues. V gave up 2 bases and J gave up 6 bases, with 14 bases separating them. CDR3 sequence: CASSPSGTRGEQYF. The CDR3 nucleotides read TGTGCCAGCTCACCATCCGGGACCAGAGGCGAGCAGTACTTC.

V and J are TRBV27 and TRBJ2-2; D gene ambiguous. The CDR3 runs to 13 residues. Germline V gives CDR1 MNHEY, CDR2 SMNVEV (reference sequence). V was clipped by 6 bases and J by 6 bases, with 11 bases between them. CDR3 nucleotides: TGTGCCAGCAGCCCGAACCGGGCCGGGGAGCTGTTTTTT. Translating gives CASSPNRAGELFF.

The chain couples TRBV5-1 to TRBJ2-3; D is undetermined. Germline V gene data show CDR1 as SGHRS and CDR2 as YFSETQ. The CDR3 runs 15 residues. V lost 0 bases and J 2 bases, leaving 10 bases between the germline ends. The CDR3, as DNA: TGCGCCAGCAGCTTGGGGCAGCGCCTCACAGATACGCAGTATTTT. Translated, it gives CASSLGQRLTDTQYF.

This clone came up a few times. In the same sample, other DNA sequences code for this CDR3. The rearrangement uses TRBV19 and TRBJ1-5; no definite D call. V dropped 1 base and J dropped 4 bases, with 11 bases sitting between them. This CDR3 has 15 residues. CDR1 LNHDA and CDR2 SQIVND come from the germline V gene (reference sequence). The CDR3 region is CASSIGLRGNQPQHF. Here the CDR3 DNA reads TGTGCCAGTAGTATAGGTCTCAGAGGGAATCAGCCCCAGCATTTT. Filled out from reference TRBV19 and TRBJ1-5, the complete variable domain reads DGGITQSPKYLFRKEGQNVTLSCEQNLNHDAMYWYRQDPGQGLRLIYYSQIVNDFQKGDIAEGYSVSREKKESFPLTVTSAQKNPTAFYLCASSIGLRGNQPQHFGDGTRLSIL.

The rearrangement uses TRBV18 and TRBJ1-1, with no clear D. Germline V lookup: CDR1 KGHSH, CDR2 LQKENI. V shed 6 bases and J shed 3 bases, with 17 bases lying between them. CDR3 length: 15 amino acids. The CDR3 DNA follows: TGTGCCAGCTCCCAGGCCTACGGGCCGGACACTGAAGCTTTCTTT. This sequence encodes CASSQAYGPDTEAFF.

This sequence joins TRBV7-9 and TRBJ1-3; 7 bases map to TRBD1. With V trimmed by 3 bases and J by 8 bases, 7 bases remained unmatched. CDR3 length: 14 amino acids. Germline V gene lookup returns CDR1 SEHNR and CDR2 FQNEAQ (reference sequence). Here the CDR3 reads CASSFVTGTDTIYF. Written as DNA, the CDR3 is TGTGCCAGCAGCTTCGTGACAGGGACGGACACCATATATTTT.